These T cell receptor beta chains were read from a single sample in a study of regulatory T cells in long-lasting Graves disease. TCRdb processed the multiplex PCR reads anew with MiXCR; each CDR3 protein has one entry. This repertoire shows 300,000 to 400,000 distinct CDR3 sequences, 16% found once; its top ten account for less than 35%. These data were also filed under a second study, of T cells in Graves' hyperthyroidism and ophthalmopathy.

The sequencing here drew on peripheral blood mononuclear cells (PBMCs), taken at new diagnosis, from a patient treated with antithyroid drugs. The source of these receptors is a man aged 40-49 years with Graves disease. CDR3s include the opening cysteine and the closing phenylalanine or tryptophan. The D gene is left open where the match is weak. Clone size, where shown, is once, few, many, or a class for clones that have expanded.

v_call: TRBV24-1; j_call: TRBJ1-1; clone_size: many; d_call: .; cdr3_nt: TGTGCCACCAGTGATTTCCCTCCTTATGGGCCCGTATGTTGGTACACTGAAGCTTTCTTT; cdr3_aa: CATSDFPPYGPVCWYTEAFF
v_call: TRBV9; j_call: TRBJ1-3; clone_size: many; d_call: TRBD1; cdr3_nt: TGTGCCAGCAGCGTGGCTAATCAGGGGGCCGGAAACACCATATATTTT; cdr3_aa: CASSVANQGAGNTIYF
v_call: TRBV7-2; j_call: TRBJ2-5; clone_size: many; d_call: .; cdr3_nt: TGTGCCAGCAGCTTAGGGTTAGGTAGTGGGGGGTCCCAGTACTTC; cdr3_aa: CASSLGLGSGGSQYF
v_call: TRBV29-1; j_call: TRBJ2-2; clone_size: many; d_call: .; cdr3_nt: TGCAGCGTTGTTGGGGTTAACACCGGGGAGCTGTTTTTT; cdr3_aa: CSVVGVNTGELFF
v_call: TRBV5-4; j_call: TRBJ2-1; clone_size: .; d_call: TRBD1; cdr3_nt: TGTGCCAGCAGCTTTCAGCTCGGGACAGGAGACAATGAGCAGTTCTTC; cdr3_aa: CASSFQLGTGDNEQFF
v_call: TRBV6-5; j_call: TRBJ1-3; clone_size: few; d_call: .; cdr3_nt: TGTGCCAGCAGTTGGCCAGGGATCTCTGGAAACACCATATATTTT; cdr3_aa: CASSWPGISGNTIYF
v_call: TRBV9; j_call: TRBJ1-5; clone_size: .; d_call: TRBD1; cdr3_nt: TGTGCCAGCAGCGCGACAGGGACGGGTCAGCCCCAGCATTTT; cdr3_aa: CASSATGTGQPQHF
v_call: TRBV5-1; j_call: TRBJ2-7; clone_size: many; d_call: TRBD1; cdr3_nt: TGCGCCAGCAGCCCGGGACAGGGGGCAGCCGAGCAGTACTTC; cdr3_aa: CASSPGQGAAEQYF
v_call: TRBV5-1; j_call: TRBJ1-1; clone_size: .; d_call: .; cdr3_nt: TGCGCCAGCGCTCCACAGGGCAGCACTGAAGCTTTCTTT; cdr3_aa: CASAPQGSTEAFF
v_call: TRBV28; j_call: TRBJ2-5; clone_size: many; d_call: TRBD1; cdr3_nt: TGTGCCAGCAATCCGACAGGGTACCAAGAGACCCAGTACTTC; cdr3_aa: CASNPTGYQETQYF
v_call: TRBV10-3; j_call: TRBJ2-7; clone_size: .; d_call: TRBD1; cdr3_nt: TGTGCCATCAGTGTAGTTCCAGGGGGCTCCTACGAGCAGTACTTC; cdr3_aa: CAISVVPGGSYEQYF
v_call: TRBV2; j_call: TRBJ1-2; clone_size: few; d_call: .; cdr3_nt: TGTGCCAGCAGGTCTGAGGTCGGGGGTAACTATGGCTACACCTTC; cdr3_aa: CASRSEVGGNYGYTF
v_call: TRBV13; j_call: TRBJ2-1; clone_size: many; d_call: .; cdr3_nt: TGTGCCAGCAGCTTAAGGGACTCTATCAACAATGAGCAGTTCTTC; cdr3_aa: CASSLRDSINNEQFF
v_call: TRBV24-1; j_call: TRBJ2-5; clone_size: .; d_call: .; cdr3_nt: TGTGCCACCAGTGACGCGGGCGGAGAGACCCAGTACTTC; cdr3_aa: CATSDAGGETQYF
v_call: TRBV5-1; j_call: TRBJ2-6; clone_size: .; d_call: TRBD1; cdr3_nt: TGCGCCAGCAGCCCAAAGACAGGGGCAGGGGCCAACGTCCTGACTTTC; cdr3_aa: CASSPKTGAGANVLTF
v_call: TRBV19; j_call: TRBJ1-2; clone_size: few; d_call: .; cdr3_nt: TGTGCCGGCCGAACAGGGTGGGGCTACACCTTC; cdr3_aa: CAGRTGWGYTF
v_call: TRBV28; j_call: TRBJ2-2; clone_size: many; d_call: TRBD1; cdr3_nt: TGTGCCAGCAGGGACAGGGGGGTGTCCGGGGAGCTGTTTTTT; cdr3_aa: CASRDRGVSGELFF
v_call: TRBV10-3; j_call: TRBJ1-3; clone_size: many; d_call: TRBD1; cdr3_nt: TGTGCCATCAGCGATGACAGGGCAGGAAACACCATATATTTT; cdr3_aa: CAISDDRAGNTIYF
v_call: TRBV2; j_call: TRBJ1-2; clone_size: many; d_call: TRBD1; cdr3_nt: TGTGCCAGCAGTTCGGGGTGGGACAGGGATGAGGGCTACACCTTC; cdr3_aa: CASSSGWDRDEGYTF
v_call: TRBV3-1; j_call: TRBJ2-2; clone_size: many; d_call: TRBD1; cdr3_nt: TGTGCCAGCAGCCAACTGGGACAGGGAGTCACCGGGGAGCTGTTTTTT; cdr3_aa: CASSQLGQGVTGELFF
v_call: TRBV30; j_call: TRBJ1-5; clone_size: many; d_call: .; cdr3_nt: TGTGCCTGGAGTAGGGCAGGTGCCGATCAGCCCCAGCATTTT; cdr3_aa: CAWSRAGADQPQHF
v_call: TRBV12-3/TRBV12-4; j_call: TRBJ2-1; clone_size: many; d_call: .; cdr3_nt: TGTGCCAGCAGTTTTTGGGGACTGAACAGGGTACCCTACAATGAGCAGTTCTTC; cdr3_aa: CASSFWGLNRVPYNEQFF
v_call: TRBV20-1; j_call: TRBJ1-2; clone_size: few; d_call: TRBD1; cdr3_nt: TGCAGTGCTAGGGGACAGGGTGGGCCCTATGGCTACACCTTC; cdr3_aa: CSARGQGGPYGYTF
v_call: TRBV27; j_call: TRBJ2-7; clone_size: many; d_call: TRBD2; cdr3_nt: TGTGCCAGCAGCCGCCGGCGGGGGTCGAGCTCCTACGAGCAGTACTTC; cdr3_aa: CASSRRRGSSSYEQYF
v_call: TRBV28; j_call: TRBJ1-6; clone_size: few; d_call: .; cdr3_nt: TGTGCCAGCAGTTTGGGGCATAATTCACCCCTCCACTTT; cdr3_aa: CASSLGHNSPLHF
v_call: TRBV6-5; j_call: TRBJ2-7; clone_size: .; d_call: .; cdr3_nt: TGTGCCAGCAGTTACTTGAGAGATGACACCTACGAGCAGTACTTC; cdr3_aa: CASSYLRDDTYEQYF
v_call: TRBV20-1; j_call: TRBJ2-7; clone_size: once; d_call: .; cdr3_nt: TGCAGTGCTAGAGATAGGATGGGTGTGGAGCAGTACTTC; cdr3_aa: CSARDRMGVEQYF
v_call: TRBV7-2; j_call: TRBJ1-3; clone_size: .; d_call: .; cdr3_nt: TGTGCCAGCAGCCCGGGGGGGGGGATTATAGGTGGAAACACCATATATTTT; cdr3_aa: CASSPGGGIIGGNTIYF
v_call: TRBV20-1; j_call: TRBJ2-5; clone_size: .; d_call: TRBD1; cdr3_nt: TGCAGTGCTATCCTCGGACAGGGGGTTAGAGAGACCCAGTACTTC; cdr3_aa: CSAILGQGVRETQYF
v_call: TRBV6-5; j_call: TRBJ1-2; clone_size: .; d_call: .; cdr3_nt: TGTGCCAGCAGTTTCCGGCAGTATGGCTACACCTTC; cdr3_aa: CASSFRQYGYTF
v_call: TRBV15; j_call: TRBJ1-4; clone_size: .; d_call: .; cdr3_nt: TGTGCCACCAGCAGAGATTGGGGGGGGGAACTGTTTTTT; cdr3_aa: CATSRDWGGELFF
v_call: TRBV19; j_call: TRBJ2-7; clone_size: few; d_call: TRBD1; cdr3_nt: TGTGCCAGTAGTTTCGGGACAGGCGTCTACGAGCAGTACTTC; cdr3_aa: CASSFGTGVYEQYF
v_call: TRBV28; j_call: TRBJ2-7; clone_size: many; d_call: TRBD1; cdr3_nt: TGTGCCAGCAGTTTACTAACAGGGGTCTACGAGCAGTACTTC; cdr3_aa: CASSLLTGVYEQYF
v_call: TRBV7-2; j_call: TRBJ1-1; clone_size: many; d_call: TRBD1; cdr3_nt: TGTGCCAGCAGCCCCCACGCCGGACAGGGTGAAGCTTTCTTT; cdr3_aa: CASSPHAGQGEAFF
v_call: TRBV25-1; j_call: TRBJ1-3; clone_size: .; d_call: .; cdr3_nt: TGTGCCAGCAGTGAATTTGGCAGATATTCGAGCTCTGGAAACACCATATATTTT; cdr3_aa: CASSEFGRYSSSGNTIYF
v_call: TRBV12-3/TRBV12-4; j_call: TRBJ1-1; clone_size: many; d_call: .; cdr3_nt: TGTGCCAGCAGCCCGACAGCGACTGAAGCTTTCTTT; cdr3_aa: CASSPTATEAFF
v_call: TRBV4-1; j_call: TRBJ1-1; clone_size: .; d_call: .; cdr3_nt: TGCGCCAGCACCTCGCCGGGGCACGGAAGGGCTTTCTTT; cdr3_aa: CASTSPGHGRAFF
v_call: TRBV27; j_call: TRBJ2-3; clone_size: many; d_call: TRBD2; cdr3_nt: TGTGCCAGCAGTTACCGGACTAGCTTCAGCACAGATACGCAGTATTTT; cdr3_aa: CASSYRTSFSTDTQYF
v_call: TRBV20-1; j_call: TRBJ1-4; clone_size: many; d_call: .; cdr3_nt: TGCAGTGCTAGCGTCGGCCCCGCAACTAATGAAAAACTGTTTTTT; cdr3_aa: CSASVGPATNEKLFF
v_call: TRBV6-1; j_call: TRBJ2-2; clone_size: .; d_call: .; cdr3_nt: TGTGCCAGCAGCCCTCAGGGGTTCGGGGAGCTGTTTTTT; cdr3_aa: CASSPQGFGELFF
v_call: TRBV7-2; j_call: TRBJ2-3; clone_size: few; d_call: .; cdr3_nt: TGTGCCAGCAGCTTAGGACAGGCATCACTAACAGATACGCAGTATTTT; cdr3_aa: CASSLGQASLTDTQYF
v_call: TRBV12-3/TRBV12-4; j_call: TRBJ2-3; clone_size: many; d_call: TRBD1; cdr3_nt: TGCGCCAGCAGCTGGACAGGGGGAACAGATACGCAGTATTTT; cdr3_aa: CASSWTGGTDTQYF
v_call: TRBV5-1; j_call: TRBJ2-2; clone_size: many; d_call: TRBD2; cdr3_nt: TGCGCCAGCAGCTCTCTAGCGGGGGTAAACACCGGGGAGCTGTTTTTT; cdr3_aa: CASSSLAGVNTGELFF
v_call: TRBV5-1; j_call: TRBJ2-2; clone_size: few; d_call: TRBD2; cdr3_nt: TGCGCCAGCAGCTCCCTGGGGGGGGACACCGGGGAGCTGTTTTTT; cdr3_aa: CASSSLGGDTGELFF
v_call: TRBV11-2; j_call: TRBJ1-1; clone_size: many; d_call: .; cdr3_nt: TGTGCCAGCAGCTTAGCGTGGACTGAAGCTTTCTTT; cdr3_aa: CASSLAWTEAFF
v_call: TRBV20-1; j_call: TRBJ2-3; clone_size: many; d_call: TRBD1; cdr3_nt: TGCAGTGCGGAAAGGACAGGGCGGACAGATACGCAGTATTTT; cdr3_aa: CSAERTGRTDTQYF
v_call: TRBV20-1; j_call: TRBJ1-2; clone_size: .; d_call: .; cdr3_nt: TGCAGTGCTCCACGAGGGAATTGGGGCCACACCTTC; cdr3_aa: CSAPRGNWGHTF
v_call: TRBV7-9; j_call: TRBJ2-3; clone_size: many; d_call: TRBD1; cdr3_nt: TGTGCCAGCAGCCTCGGGACAGCCTCTAGCACAGATACGCAGTATTTT; cdr3_aa: CASSLGTASSTDTQYF
v_call: TRBV30; j_call: TRBJ2-6; clone_size: .; d_call: .; cdr3_nt: TGTGCCTGGAGTGTATATGGCAGGGCCAACTCTGGGGCCAACGTCCTGACTTTC; cdr3_aa: CAWSVYGRANSGANVLTF
v_call: TRBV7-8; j_call: TRBJ2-7; clone_size: many; d_call: TRBD1; cdr3_nt: TGTGCCAGCAGCCGCGGGACAGGGGGAACCTACGAGCAGTACTTC; cdr3_aa: CASSRGTGGTYEQYF